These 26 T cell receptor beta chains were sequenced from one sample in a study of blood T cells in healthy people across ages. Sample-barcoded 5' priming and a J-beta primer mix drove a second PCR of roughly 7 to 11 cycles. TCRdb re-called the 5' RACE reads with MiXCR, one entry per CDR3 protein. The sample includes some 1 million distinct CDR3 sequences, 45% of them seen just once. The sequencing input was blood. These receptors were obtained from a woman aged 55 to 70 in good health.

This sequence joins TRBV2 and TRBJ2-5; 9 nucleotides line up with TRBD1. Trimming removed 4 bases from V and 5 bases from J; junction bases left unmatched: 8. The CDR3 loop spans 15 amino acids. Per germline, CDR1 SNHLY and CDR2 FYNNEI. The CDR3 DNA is TGTGCCAGCAGTGCGCGGACAGGGGCGGGGGAGACCCAGTACTTC. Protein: CASSARTGAGETQYF.

The CDR3 region is CASSYFPEIRNTEAFF. The CDR3 DNA follows: TGTGCCAGCAGCTACTTCCCAGAAATCCGGAACACTGAAGCTTTCTTT. This chain links TRBV27 with TRBJ1-1, with D hard to call. V shed 6 bases and J shed 1 base, with 18 bases lying between them. The length of the CDR3 is 16 residues. Germline-derived CDR1 and CDR2 are MNHEY and SMNVEV (reference sequence).

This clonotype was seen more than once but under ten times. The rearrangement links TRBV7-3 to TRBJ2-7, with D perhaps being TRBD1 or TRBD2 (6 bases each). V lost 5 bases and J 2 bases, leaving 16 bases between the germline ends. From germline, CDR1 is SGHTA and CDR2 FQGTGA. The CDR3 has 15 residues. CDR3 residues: CASSIRGQVPYEQYF. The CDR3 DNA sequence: TGTGCCAGCAGCATCCGGGGGCAGGTCCCCTACGAGCAGTACTTC.

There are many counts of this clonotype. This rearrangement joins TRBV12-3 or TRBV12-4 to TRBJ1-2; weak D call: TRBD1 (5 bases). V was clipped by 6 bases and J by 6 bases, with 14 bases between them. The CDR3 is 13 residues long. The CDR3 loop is CASSLGGADGYTF. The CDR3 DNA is TGTGCCAGCAGCCTGGGAGGGGCAGATGGCTACACCTTC.

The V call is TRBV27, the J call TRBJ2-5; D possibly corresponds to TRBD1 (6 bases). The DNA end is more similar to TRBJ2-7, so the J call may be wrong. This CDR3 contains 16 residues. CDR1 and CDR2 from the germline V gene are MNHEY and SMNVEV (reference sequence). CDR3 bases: TGTGCCAGCAGTTTAAACCCCACAGGGACGAGCTACGAGCAGTACTTC. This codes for CASSLNPTGTSYEQYF.

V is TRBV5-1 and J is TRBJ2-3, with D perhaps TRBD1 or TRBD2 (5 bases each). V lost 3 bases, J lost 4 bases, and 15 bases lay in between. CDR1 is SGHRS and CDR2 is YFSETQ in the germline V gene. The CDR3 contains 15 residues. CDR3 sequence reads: CASSWQGDTPDTQYF. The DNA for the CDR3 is TGCGCCAGCAGCTGGCAGGGAGATACGCCAGATACGCAGTATTTT.

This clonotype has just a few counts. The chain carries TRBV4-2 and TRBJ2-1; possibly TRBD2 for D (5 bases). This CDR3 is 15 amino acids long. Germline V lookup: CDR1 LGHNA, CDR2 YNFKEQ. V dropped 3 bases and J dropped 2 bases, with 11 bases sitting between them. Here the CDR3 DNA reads TGTGCCAGCAGCCACCTGGCCGGGACCTACAATGAGCAGTTCTTC. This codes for CASSHLAGTYNEQFF.

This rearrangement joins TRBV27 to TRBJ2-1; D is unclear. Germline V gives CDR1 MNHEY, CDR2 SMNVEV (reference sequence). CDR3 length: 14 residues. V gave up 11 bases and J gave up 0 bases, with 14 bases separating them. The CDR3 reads CAAKENPSYNEQFF. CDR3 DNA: TGTGCCGCGAAGGAGAACCCCTCCTACAATGAGCAGTTCTTC.

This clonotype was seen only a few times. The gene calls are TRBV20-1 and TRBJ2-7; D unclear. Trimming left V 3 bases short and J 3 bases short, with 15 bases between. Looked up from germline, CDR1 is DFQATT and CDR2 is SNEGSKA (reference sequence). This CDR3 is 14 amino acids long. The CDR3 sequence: CSAREPGYDYEQYF. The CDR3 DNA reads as TGCAGTGCTAGGGAGCCTGGCTACGACTACGAGCAGTACTTC.

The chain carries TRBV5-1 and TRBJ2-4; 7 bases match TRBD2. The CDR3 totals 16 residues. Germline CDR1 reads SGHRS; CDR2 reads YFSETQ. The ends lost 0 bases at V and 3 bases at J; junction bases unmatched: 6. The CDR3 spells CASSLAGGFGKNIQYF. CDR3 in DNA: TGCGCCAGCAGCTTGGCCGGGGGGTTTGGCAAAAACATTCAGTACTTC. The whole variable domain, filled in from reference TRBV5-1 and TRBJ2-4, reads KAGVTQTPRYLIKTRGQQVTLSCSPISGHRSVSWYQQTPGQGLQFLFEYFSETQRNKGNFPGRFSGRQFSNSRSEMNVSTLELGDSALYLCASSLAGGFGKNIQYFGAGTRLSVL.

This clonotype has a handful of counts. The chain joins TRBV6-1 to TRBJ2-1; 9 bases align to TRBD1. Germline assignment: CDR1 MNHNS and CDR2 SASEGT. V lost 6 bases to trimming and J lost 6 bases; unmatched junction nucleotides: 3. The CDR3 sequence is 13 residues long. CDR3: CASRGTGSNEQFF. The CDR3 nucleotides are TGTGCCAGCAGAGGGACAGGGTCCAATGAGCAGTTCTTC.

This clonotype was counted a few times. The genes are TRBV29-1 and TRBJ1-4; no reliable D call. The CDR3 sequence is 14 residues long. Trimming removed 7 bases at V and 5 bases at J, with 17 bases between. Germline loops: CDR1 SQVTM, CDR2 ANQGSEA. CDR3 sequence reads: CSASSGSSNEKLFF. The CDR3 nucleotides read TGCAGCGCCTCATCGGGCTCCAGCAATGAAAAACTGTTTTTT.

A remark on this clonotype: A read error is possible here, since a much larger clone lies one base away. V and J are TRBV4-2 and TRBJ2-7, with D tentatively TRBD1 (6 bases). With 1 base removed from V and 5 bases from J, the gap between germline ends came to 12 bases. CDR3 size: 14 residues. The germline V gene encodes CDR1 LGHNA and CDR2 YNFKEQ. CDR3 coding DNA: TGTGCCAGCAGCCAAGGTACAGGGCAGGACGAGCAGTACTTC. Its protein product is CASSQGTGQDEQYF.

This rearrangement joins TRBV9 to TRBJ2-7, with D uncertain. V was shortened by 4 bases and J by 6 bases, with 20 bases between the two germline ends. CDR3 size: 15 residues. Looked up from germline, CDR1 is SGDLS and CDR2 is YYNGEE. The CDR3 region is CASSLLSDPAAEQYF. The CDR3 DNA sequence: TGTGCCAGCAGCTTACTATCGGACCCGGCGGCCGAGCAGTACTTC.

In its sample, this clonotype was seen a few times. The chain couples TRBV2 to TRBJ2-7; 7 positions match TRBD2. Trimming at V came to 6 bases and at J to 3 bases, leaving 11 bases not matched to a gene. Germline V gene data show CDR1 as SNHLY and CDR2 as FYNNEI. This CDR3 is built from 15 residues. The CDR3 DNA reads TGTGCCAGCAGGGGGGGACTACAAGAACTCTACGAGCAGTACTTC. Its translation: CASRGGLQELYEQYF.

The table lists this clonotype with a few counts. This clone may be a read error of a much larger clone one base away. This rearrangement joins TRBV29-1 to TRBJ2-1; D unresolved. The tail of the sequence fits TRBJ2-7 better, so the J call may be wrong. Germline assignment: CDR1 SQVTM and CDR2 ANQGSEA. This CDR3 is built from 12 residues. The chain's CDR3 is CSGAVSYNEQYF. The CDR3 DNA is TGCAGCGGGGCCGTTAGTTACAATGAGCAGTACTTC.

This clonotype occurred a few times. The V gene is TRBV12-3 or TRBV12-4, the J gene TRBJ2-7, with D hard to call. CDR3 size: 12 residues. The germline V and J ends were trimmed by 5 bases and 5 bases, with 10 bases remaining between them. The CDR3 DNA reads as TGTGCCAGCAGTCCCACGGCGAACGAGCAGTACTTC. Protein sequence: CASSPTANEQYF.

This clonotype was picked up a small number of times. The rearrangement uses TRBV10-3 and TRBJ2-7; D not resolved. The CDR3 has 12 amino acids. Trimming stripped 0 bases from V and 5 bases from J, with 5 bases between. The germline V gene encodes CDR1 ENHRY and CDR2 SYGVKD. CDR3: CAISESSDEQYF. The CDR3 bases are TGTGCCATCAGTGAGTCGAGCGACGAGCAGTACTTC.

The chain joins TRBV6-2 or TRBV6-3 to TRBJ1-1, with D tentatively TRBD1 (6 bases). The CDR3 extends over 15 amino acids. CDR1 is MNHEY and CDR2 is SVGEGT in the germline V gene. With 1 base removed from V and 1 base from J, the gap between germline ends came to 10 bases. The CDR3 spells CASSYWGRGNTEAFF. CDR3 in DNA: TGTGCCAGCAGTTACTGGGGCAGGGGGAACACTGAAGCTTTCTTT.

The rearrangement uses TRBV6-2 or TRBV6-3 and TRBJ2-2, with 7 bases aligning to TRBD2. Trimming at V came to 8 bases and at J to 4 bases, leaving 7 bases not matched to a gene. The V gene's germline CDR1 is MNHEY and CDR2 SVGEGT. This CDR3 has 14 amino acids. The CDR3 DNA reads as TGTGCCAGCCAACGGGACTATGTCACCGGGGAGCTGTTTTTT. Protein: CASQRDYVTGELFF.

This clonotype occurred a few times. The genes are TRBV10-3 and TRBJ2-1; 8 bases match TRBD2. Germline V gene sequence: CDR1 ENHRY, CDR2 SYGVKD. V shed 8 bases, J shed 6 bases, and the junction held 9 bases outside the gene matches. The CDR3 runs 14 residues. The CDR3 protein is CAIAGLDGGNEQFF. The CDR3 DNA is TGTGCCATCGCGGGACTAGATGGGGGCAATGAGCAGTTCTTC.

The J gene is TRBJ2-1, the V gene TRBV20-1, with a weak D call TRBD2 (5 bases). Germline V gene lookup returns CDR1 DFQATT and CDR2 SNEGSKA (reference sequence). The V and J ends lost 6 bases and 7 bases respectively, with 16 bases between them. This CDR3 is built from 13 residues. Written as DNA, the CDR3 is TGCAGTGCCACTAGATGGGGATGGAATGAGCAGTTCTTC. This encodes CSATRWGWNEQFF.

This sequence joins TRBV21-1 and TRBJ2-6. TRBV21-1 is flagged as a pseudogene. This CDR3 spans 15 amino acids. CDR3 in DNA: TGTGCCAGCAGCAATCTCGGGGATGGGGCCGACGTCCTGACTTTC. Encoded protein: CASSNLGDGADVLTF.

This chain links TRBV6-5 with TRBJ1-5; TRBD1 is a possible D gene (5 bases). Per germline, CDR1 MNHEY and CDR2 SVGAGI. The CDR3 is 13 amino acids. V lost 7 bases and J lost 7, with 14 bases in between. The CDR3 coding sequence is TGTGCCAGCACCCCAACAGGAGGACAGCCCCAGCATTTT. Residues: CASTPTGGQPQHF.

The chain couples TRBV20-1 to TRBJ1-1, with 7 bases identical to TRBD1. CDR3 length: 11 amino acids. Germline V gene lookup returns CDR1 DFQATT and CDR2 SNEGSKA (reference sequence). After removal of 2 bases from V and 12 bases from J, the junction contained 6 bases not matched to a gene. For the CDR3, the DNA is TGCAGTGCTAGACAGGGGGGGCGAACTTTCTTT. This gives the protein CSARQGGRTFF.

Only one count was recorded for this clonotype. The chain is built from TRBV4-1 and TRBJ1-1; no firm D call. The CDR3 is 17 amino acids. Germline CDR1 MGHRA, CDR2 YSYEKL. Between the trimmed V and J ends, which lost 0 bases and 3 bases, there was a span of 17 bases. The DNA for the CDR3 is TGCGCCAGCAGCCAAGATAGGATGTCAACCAGAGACACTGAAGCTTTCTTT. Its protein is CASSQDRMSTRDTEAFF.